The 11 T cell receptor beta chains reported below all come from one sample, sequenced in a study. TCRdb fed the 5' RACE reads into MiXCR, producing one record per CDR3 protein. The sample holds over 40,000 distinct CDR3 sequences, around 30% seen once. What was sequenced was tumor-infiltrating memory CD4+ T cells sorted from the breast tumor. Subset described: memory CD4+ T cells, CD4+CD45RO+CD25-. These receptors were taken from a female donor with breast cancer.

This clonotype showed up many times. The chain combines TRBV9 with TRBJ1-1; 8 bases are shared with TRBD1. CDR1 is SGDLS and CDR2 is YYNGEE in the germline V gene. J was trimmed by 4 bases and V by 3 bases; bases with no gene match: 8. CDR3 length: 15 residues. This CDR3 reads CASSETGVWGTEAFF. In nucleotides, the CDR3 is TGTGCCAGCAGCGAGACAGGGGTTTGGGGCACTGAAGCTTTCTTT.

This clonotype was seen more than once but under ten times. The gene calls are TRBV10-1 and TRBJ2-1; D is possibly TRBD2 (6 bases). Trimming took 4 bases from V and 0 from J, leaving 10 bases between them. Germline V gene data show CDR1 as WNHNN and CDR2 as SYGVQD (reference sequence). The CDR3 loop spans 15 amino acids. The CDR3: CASSVGGPSYNEQFF. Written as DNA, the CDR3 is TGCGCCAGCAGTGTGGGGGGACCCTCCTACAATGAGCAGTTCTTC.

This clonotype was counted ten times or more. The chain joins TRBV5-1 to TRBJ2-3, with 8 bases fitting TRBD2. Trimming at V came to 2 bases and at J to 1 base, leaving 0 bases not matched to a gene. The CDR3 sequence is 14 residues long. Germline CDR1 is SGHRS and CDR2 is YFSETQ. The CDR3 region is CASSFSGGTDTQYF. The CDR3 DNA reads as TGCGCCAGCAGCTTTAGCGGGGGCACAGATACGCAGTATTTT.

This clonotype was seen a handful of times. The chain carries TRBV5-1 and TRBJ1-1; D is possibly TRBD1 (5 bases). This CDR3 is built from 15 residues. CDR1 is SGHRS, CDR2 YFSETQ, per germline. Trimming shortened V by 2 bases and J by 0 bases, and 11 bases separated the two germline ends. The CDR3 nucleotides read TGCGCCAGCAGCTTTACAGGACTGATGAACACTGAAGCTTTCTTT. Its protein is CASSFTGLMNTEAFF.

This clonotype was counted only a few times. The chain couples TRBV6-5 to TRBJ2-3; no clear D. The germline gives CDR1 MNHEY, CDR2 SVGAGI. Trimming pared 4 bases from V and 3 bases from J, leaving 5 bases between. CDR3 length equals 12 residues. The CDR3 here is CASSSSTDTQYF. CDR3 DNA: TGTGCCAGCAGTTCAAGTACAGATACGCAGTATTTT.

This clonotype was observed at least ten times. CDR3 residues: CASSTDKQETQYF. The CDR3, as DNA: TGTGCCAGCAGTACGGACAAACAAGAGACCCAGTACTTC. The chain uses TRBV12-3 or TRBV12-4 and TRBJ2-5; D is perhaps TRBD1 (5 bases). V shed 5 bases and J shed 2 bases, with 9 bases lying between them. The CDR3 has 13 residues.

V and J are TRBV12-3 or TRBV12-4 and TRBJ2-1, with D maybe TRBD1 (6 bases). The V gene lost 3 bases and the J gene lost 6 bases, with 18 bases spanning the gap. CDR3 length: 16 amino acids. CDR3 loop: CASSLGDRLPGNEQFF. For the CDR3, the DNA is TGTGCCAGCAGTTTGGGAGACAGGCTACCGGGCAATGAGCAGTTCTTC.

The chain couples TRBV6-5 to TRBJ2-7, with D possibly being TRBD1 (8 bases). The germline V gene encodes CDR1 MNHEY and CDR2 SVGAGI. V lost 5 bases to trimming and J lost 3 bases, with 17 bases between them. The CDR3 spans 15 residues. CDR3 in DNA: TGTGCCAGCAGTCACCAGGGGGCGGGGGACTACGAGCAGTACTTC. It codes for CASSHQGAGDYEQYF.

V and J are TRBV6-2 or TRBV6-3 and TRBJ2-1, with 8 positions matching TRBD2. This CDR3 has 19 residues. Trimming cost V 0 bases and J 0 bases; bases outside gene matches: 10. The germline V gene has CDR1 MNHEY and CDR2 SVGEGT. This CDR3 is CASSYSSFGLADSYNEQFF. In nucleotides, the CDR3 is TGTGCCAGCAGTTACTCGAGTTTCGGACTAGCAGACTCCTACAATGAGCAGTTCTTC.

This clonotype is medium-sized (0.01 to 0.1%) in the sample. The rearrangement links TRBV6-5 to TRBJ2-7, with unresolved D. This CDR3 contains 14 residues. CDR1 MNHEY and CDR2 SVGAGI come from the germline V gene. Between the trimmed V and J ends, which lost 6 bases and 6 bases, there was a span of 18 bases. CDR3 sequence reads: CASRTRWMLSEQYF. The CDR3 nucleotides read TGTGCCAGCAGGACCAGGTGGATGTTGAGCGAGCAGTACTTC.

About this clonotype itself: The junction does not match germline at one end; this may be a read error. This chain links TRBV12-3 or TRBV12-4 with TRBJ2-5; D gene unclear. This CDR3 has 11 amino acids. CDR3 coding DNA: TGTGCCAGCTCCGGTCTCCAGACCCGGTACTTC. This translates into CASSGLQTRYF.